This TCR beta chain was profiled in a study of liver allograft versus peripheral blood T cells. Overall study: Repertoires of T cell receptors in transplanted livers were compared with recipients' peripheral blood repertoires.

Germline V gene data show CDR1 as MNHEY and CDR2 as SVGAGI. The CDR3 has 14 amino acids. V was cut by 6 bases and J by 0 bases, with 9 bases left in between. Using its own MiXCR run on the reads, TCRdb lists one record per CDR3 protein. Of 9,500 to 12,000 distinct CDR3 sequences listed, 19% are singletons. In the case of this clonotype: As yet, its antigen is unknown.

Study-wide findings and caveats: Intra-allograft T cell receptor repertoires in the liver reportedly differed from peripheral blood repertoires.

This clonotype was sampled from a human patient who had a liver transplant. Some T cells may originate from the graft donor. The chain uses TRBV6-5 and TRBJ1-3; D is unresolved. CDR3 loop: CASRRPYSGNTIYF. DNA for the CDR3: TGTGCCAGCAGACGACCGTACTCTGGAAACACCATATATTTT.